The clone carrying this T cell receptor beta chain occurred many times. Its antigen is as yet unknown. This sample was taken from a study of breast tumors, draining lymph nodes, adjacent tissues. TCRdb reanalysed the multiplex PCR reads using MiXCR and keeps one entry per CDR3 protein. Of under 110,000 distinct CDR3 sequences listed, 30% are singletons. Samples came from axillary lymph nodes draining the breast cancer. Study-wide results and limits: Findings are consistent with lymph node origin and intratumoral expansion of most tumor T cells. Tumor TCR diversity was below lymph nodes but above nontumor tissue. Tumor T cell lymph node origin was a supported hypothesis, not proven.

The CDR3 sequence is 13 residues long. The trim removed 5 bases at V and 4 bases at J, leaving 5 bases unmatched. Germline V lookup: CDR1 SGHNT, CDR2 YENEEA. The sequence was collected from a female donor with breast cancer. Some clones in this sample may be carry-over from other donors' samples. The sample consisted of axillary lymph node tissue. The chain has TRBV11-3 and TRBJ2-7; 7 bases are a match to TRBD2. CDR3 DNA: TGTGCCAGCAGCATCGGGACTACTTACGAGCAGTACTTC. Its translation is CASSIGTTYEQYF.